This T cell receptor (beta chain) was obtained from a study of Graves' ophthalmopathy and Graves' hyperthyroidism. As for the study in general: No progression to ophthalmopathy over 18 months defined stable hyperthyroidism. Study-level findings and limits: In separating ophthalmopathy from stable hyperthyroidism, a 13-signature model achieved roughly 90% sensitivity and around 80% specificity.

The CDR3 contains 17 residues. Germline V gene data show CDR1 as SGHTA and CDR2 as FQGNSA. V shed 1 base and J shed 7 bases, with 20 bases lying between them. Comments on this clonotype: Its target is not known.

Diagnosis was based on clinical symptoms, serum thyroxine, TRAb, thyroid ultrasound and orbital computed tomography. As the template, RNA transcripts were used to amplify TCR beta CDR3 regions. HTBI-primed RT-PCR formed the first round, and a multiplex PCR formed the second. MiXCR was run by TCRdb on the multiplex PCR reads, yielding one entry per CDR3 protein. Among about 500,000 distinct CDR3 sequences listed, roughly 39% were seen once. Sequenced: peripheral blood or thyroid tissue (not recorded which). The chain links TRBV7-2 to TRBJ2-1; D is uncertain. The receptor was derived from an adult man with Graves' hyperthyroidism. The CDR3 here is CASSLGTAGRDGNEQFF. In DNA form, the CDR3 reads TGTGCCAGCAGCTTAGGTACAGCCGGAAGGGATGGGAATGAGCAGTTCTTC.